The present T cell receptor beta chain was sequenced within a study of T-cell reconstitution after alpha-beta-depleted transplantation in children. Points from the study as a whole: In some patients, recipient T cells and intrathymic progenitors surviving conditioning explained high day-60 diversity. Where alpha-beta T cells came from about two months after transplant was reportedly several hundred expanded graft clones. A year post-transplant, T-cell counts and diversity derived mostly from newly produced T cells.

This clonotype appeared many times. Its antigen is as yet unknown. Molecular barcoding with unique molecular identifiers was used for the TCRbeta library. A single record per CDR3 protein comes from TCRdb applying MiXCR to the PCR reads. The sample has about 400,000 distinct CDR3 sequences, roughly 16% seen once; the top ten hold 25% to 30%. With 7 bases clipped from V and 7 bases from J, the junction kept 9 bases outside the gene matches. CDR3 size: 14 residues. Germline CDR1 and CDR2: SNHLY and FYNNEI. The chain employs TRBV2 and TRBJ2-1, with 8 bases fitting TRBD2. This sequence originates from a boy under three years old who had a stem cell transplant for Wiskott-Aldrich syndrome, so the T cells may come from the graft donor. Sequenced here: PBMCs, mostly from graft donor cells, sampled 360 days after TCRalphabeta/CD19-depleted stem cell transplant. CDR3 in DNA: TGTGCCAGCAACAGAGCGGGGGTCAGGAATGAGCAGTTCTTC. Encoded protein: CASNRAGVRNEQFF.